What follows are 14 T cell receptor beta chains derived from one specimen sequenced in a study of naive CD8 T cells in extremely preterm neonates. Generated by immunoSEQ multiplex PCR, the TCRdb table keeps only in-frame clones and is missing some. The table shows approximately 7,900 clones, with approximately 98% occurring only once. Sequencing input: naive CD8+ T cells from blood. All receptors come from a human donor in good health.

This chain links TRBV4-2 with TRBJ1-1, with 7 positions matching TRBD1. CDR1 and CDR2 from the germline V gene are LGHNA and YNFKEQ. The CDR3 runs 15 residues. With V trimmed by 5 bases and J by 4 bases, 10 bases remained unmatched. The CDR3: CASSNLQGRATEAFF. DNA of the CDR3: TGTGCCAGCAGCAACTTACAGGGGCGCGCCACTGAAGCTTTCTTT.

This rearrangement joins TRBV19 to TRBJ2-7, with TRBD1 matching over 7 bases. Trimming removed 5 bases from V and 5 bases from J; junction bases left unmatched: 6. CDR3 size: 13 residues. Germline V gene lookup returns CDR1 LNHDA and CDR2 SQIVND (reference sequence). CDR3 in amino acids: CASSPRGGDEQYV. The CDR3, as DNA: TGTGCCAGTAGTCCCCGAGGGGGCGACGAGCAGTACGTC.

CDR3 DNA: TGTGCCAGCAGCCAAGATCTGACGGGAGTTTCCTACGAGCAGTACTTC. Protein: CASSQDLTGVSYEQYF. The J gene is TRBJ2-7, the V gene TRBV14; a weak D match, TRBD2 (6 bases). V was clipped by 0 bases and J by 1 base, with 13 bases between them. The CDR3 is 16 residues long. CDR1 SGHDN and CDR2 FVKESK come from the germline V gene.

J is TRBJ2-3 and V is TRBV27; 10 nucleotides agree with TRBD2. V lost 7 bases, J lost 4 bases, and 11 bases stayed unmatched. The CDR3 consists of 16 residues. Germline loops: CDR1 MNHEY, CDR2 SMNVEV (reference sequence). CDR3: CASIGLAGGAPDTQYF. The CDR3 DNA sequence: TGTGCCAGCATCGGGTTAGCGGGGGGCGCCCCAGATACGCAGTATTTT.

This chain connects TRBV13 to TRBJ1-2; 10 bases agree with TRBD1. Trimming removed 4 bases from V and 3 bases from J; junction bases left unmatched: 8. The CDR3 consists of 16 residues. Germline CDR1 and CDR2: PRHDT and FYEKMQ (reference sequence). CDR3 DNA: TGTGCCAGCAGCTCCGAAGGACAGGGGGGGGACTATGGCTACACCTTC. Translation: CASSSEGQGGDYGYTF.

This sequence joins TRBV13 and TRBJ2-2; 7 bases agree with TRBD2. V lost 7 bases, J lost 2 bases, and 13 bases stayed unmatched. In germline, CDR1 is PRHDT, CDR2 FYEKMQ (reference sequence). The CDR3 contains 17 residues. The CDR3 here is CASKSPGGLQNTGELFF. CDR3 coding DNA: TGTGCCAGCAAATCACCCGGGGGACTACAAAACACCGGGGAGCTGTTTTTT.

Here the CDR3 DNA reads TGTGCCAGCAGCGTACTTAGCGGGAGTATCGAGACCCAGTACTTC. As protein: CASSVLSGSIETQYF. This chain connects TRBV9 to TRBJ2-5; TRBD2 matches at 9 bases. Germline V gene sequence: CDR1 SGDLS, CDR2 YYNGEE. This CDR3 comprises 15 residues. Losses at the gene ends were 1 base for V and 5 bases for J; bases not matched to a gene: 6.

This chain joins TRBV7-8 and TRBJ2-3, with TRBD2 matching 8 bases. Germline V gene lookup returns CDR1 SGHVS and CDR2 FQNEAQ. The CDR3 extends over 16 amino acids. The V and J ends lost 2 bases and 0 bases, in that order; junction bases with no gene match: 4. As DNA, the CDR3 is TGTGCCAGCAGCTTAACGTTAGCGGGGAGCACAGATACGCAGTATTTT. Its translation is CASSLTLAGSTDTQYF.

This chain joins TRBV7-8 and TRBJ1-1; possibly TRBD1 for D (5 bases). The germline V and J ends were trimmed by 0 bases and 11 bases, with 10 bases remaining between them. This CDR3 is built from 12 residues. From germline, CDR1 is SGHVS and CDR2 FQNEAQ. The CDR3 DNA is TGTGCCAGCAGCTTAGCCTCTGGGGGGGCTTTCTTT. Translated: CASSLASGGAFF.

The V call is TRBV30, the J call TRBJ2-7; 12 bases fit TRBD1. CDR1 and CDR2 from the germline V gene are GTSNPN and SVGIG (reference sequence). The J segment lost 6 bases and the V segment lost 1 base, leaving 1 base of the junction unmatched. The CDR3 has 13 residues. In DNA, the CDR3 is TGTGCCTGGAGTGGGGACAGGGGGCGCGAGCAGTACTTC. Translated: CAWSGDRGREQYF.

This rearrangement joins TRBV2 to TRBJ1-5; D is undetermined. Germline CDR1 SNHLY, CDR2 FYNNEI. V lost 2 bases to trimming and J lost 1 base, with 6 bases between them. CDR3 length: 14 amino acids. The CDR3: CASSERVSNQPQHF. The CDR3 DNA sequence: TGTGCCAGCAGTGAACGGGTGAGCAATCAGCCCCAGCATTTT.

The V and J genes are TRBV7-2 and TRBJ1-2; no clear D. The CDR3 sequence is 13 residues long. Trimming shortened V by 4 bases and J by 4 bases, and 10 bases separated the two germline ends. Germline loops: CDR1 SGHTA, CDR2 FQGNSA. The CDR3 bases are TGTGCCAGCAGCTCCGAGGTGGTCTATGGCTACACCTTC. Its translation is CASSSEVVYGYTF.

This clone was counted a single time. The chain uses TRBV28 and TRBJ2-1, with 15 nucleotides matching TRBD2. The CDR3 is 13 residues long. Germline values: CDR1 MDHEN, CDR2 SYDVKM. V was pared by 8 bases and J by 8 bases, with 1 base of the junction left unmatched. The CDR3 sequence is CASGLAGGHEQFF. DNA of the CDR3: TGTGCCAGCGGACTAGCGGGGGGGCATGAGCAGTTCTTC.

CDR3: CASSLRTGGSYNEQFF. The CDR3 coding sequence is TGTGCCAGCAGCCTTAGGACAGGGGGCTCCTACAATGAGCAGTTCTTC. The rearrangement joins TRBV7-6 to TRBJ2-1, with 10 bases fitting TRBD1. Trimming at V came to 5 bases and at J to 0 bases, leaving 4 bases not matched to a gene. The CDR3 runs to 16 residues. Germline lookup yields CDR1 SGHVS and CDR2 FNYEAQ.